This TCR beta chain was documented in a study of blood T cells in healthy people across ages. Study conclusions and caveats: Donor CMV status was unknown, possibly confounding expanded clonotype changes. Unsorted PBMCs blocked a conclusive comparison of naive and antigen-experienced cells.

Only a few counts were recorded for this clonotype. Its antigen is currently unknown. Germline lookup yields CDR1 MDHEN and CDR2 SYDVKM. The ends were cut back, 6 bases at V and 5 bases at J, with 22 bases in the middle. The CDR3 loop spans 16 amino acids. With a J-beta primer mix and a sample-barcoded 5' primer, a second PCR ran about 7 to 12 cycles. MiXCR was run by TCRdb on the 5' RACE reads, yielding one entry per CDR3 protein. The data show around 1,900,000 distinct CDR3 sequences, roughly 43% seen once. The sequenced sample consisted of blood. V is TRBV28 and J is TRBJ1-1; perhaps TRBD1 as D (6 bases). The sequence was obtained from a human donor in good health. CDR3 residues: CASRPRMGLGGTEAFF. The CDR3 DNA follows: TGTGCCAGCAGACCAAGGATGGGACTAGGGGGAACTGAAGCTTTCTTT.